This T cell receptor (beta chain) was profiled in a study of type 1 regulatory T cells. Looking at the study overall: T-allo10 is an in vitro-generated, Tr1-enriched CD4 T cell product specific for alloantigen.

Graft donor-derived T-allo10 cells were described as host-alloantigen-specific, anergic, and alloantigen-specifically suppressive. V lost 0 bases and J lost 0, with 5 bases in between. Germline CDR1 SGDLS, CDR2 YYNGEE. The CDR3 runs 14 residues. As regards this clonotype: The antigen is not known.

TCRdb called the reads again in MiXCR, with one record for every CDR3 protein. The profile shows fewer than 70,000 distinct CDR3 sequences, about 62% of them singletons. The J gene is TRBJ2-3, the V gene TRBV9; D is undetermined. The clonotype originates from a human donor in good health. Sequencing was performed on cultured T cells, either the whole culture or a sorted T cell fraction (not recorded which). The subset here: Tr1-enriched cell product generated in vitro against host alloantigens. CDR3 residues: CASSVGRSTDTQYF. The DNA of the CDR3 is TGTGCCAGCAGCGTAGGCCGAAGCACAGATACGCAGTATTTT.